This T cell receptor (beta chain) was documented in a study of cytomegalovirus exposure and HLA in healthy donors. PCR used 60 Vbeta primers and 13 Jbeta primers. Generated by immunoSEQ multiplex PCR, the TCRdb table keeps only in-frame clones and is missing some. The sample has 70,000 to 95,000 clones, 70% to 85% seen once. The germline V gene encodes CDR1 SGHDT and CDR2 YYEEEE. V gave up 4 bases and J gave up 0 bases; unmatched junction bases: 10. The CDR3 loop spans 17 amino acids. Sequenced: PBMCs. The TCR originated in a human donor in good health. The chain links TRBV5-6 to TRBJ2-1, with 7 bases matching TRBD1. CDR3 amino acids: CASSLTGALHSYNEQFF. CDR3 nucleotides: TGTGCCAGCAGCCTAACAGGGGCCCTTCACTCCTACAATGAGCAGTTCTTC. Complete variable domain (other parts from reference TRBV5-6 and TRBJ2-1): DAGVTQSPTHLIKTRGQQVTLRCSPKSGHDTVSWYQQALGQGPQFIFQYYEEEERQRGNFPDRFSGHQFPNYSSELNVNALLLGDSALYLCASSLTGALHSYNEQFFGPGTRLTVL.